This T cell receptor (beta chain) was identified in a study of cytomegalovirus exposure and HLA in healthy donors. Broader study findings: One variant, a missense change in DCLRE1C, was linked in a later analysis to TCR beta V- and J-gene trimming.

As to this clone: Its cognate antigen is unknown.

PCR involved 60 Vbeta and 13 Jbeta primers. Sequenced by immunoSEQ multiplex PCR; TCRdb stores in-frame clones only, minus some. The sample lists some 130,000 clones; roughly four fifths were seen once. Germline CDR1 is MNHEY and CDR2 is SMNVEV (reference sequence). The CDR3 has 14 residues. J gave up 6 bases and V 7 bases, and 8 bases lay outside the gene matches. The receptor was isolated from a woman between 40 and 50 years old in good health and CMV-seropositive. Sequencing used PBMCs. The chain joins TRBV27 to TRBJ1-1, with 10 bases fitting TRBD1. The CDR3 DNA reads TGTGCCAGCATCCCCCGGACAGGGGGTTCTGAAGCTTTCTTT. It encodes CASIPRTGGSEAFF.